These 5 T cell receptor beta chains came from one sample sequenced in a study of CD8+ T cells in alopecia areata (dated by TCRdb to about 2018). Library method: the immunoSEQ multiplex PCR assay. RNA was extracted from all samples and reverse transcribed into cDNA as template for TCR sequencing. This is the immuneACCESS table as TCRdb keeps it, with only in-frame sequences that have V and J called. A part of the clones is gone; compared with another copy, unresolved V genes explain less than half, and the rest is unexplained. In all, the sample holds approximately 280,000 clones, and roughly 50% of those were seen once. Approximately 2% of the sample rests with the top ten. The time point label here, explained by the study, means: less than 30 weeks on oral tofacitinib. Explained via the paper, the treatment or condition label denotes: oral pan-JAK inhibitor, 5-10 mg twice daily. The sample here was CD4+ T cells sorted from blood, taken at week 24, from a patient treated with tofacitinib. The receptors here all came from a human donor with alopecia areata.

This chain connects TRBV5-6 to TRBJ1-2; the match to TRBD1 covers 7 bases. The CDR3 extends over 17 amino acids. V gave up 0 bases and J gave up 4 bases; unmatched junction bases: 12. CDR1 is SGHDT, CDR2 YYEEEE, per germline. The CDR3 DNA follows: TGTGCCAGCAGCTTGGTCGGCACGCAGGGGGTGATCTATGGCTACACCTTC. This encodes CASSLVGTQGVIYGYTF.

This chain joins TRBV6-1 and TRBJ2-3, with D possibly being TRBD1 or TRBD2 (5 bases each). V dropped 3 bases and J dropped 0 bases, with 10 bases sitting between them. Germline assignment: CDR1 MNHNS and CDR2 SASEGT. This CDR3 has 15 amino acids. In DNA form, the CDR3 reads TGTGCCAGCAGTGACTCGGGGACCAGCACAGATACGCAGTATTTT. The encoded protein is CASSDSGTSTDTQYF.

This clone was observed a few times. CDR3 amino acids: CASSEYPGAPTEAFF. The CDR3 DNA reads TGTGCCAGCAGTGAATATCCGGGGGCGCCCACTGAAGCTTTCTTT. The genes are TRBV25-1 and TRBJ1-1; a weak D match, TRBD1 (6 bases). Per the germline V gene, CDR1 is MGHDK and CDR2 is SYGVNS. Deletions cut 0 bases from V and 4 bases from J, with 12 bases between. The CDR3 totals 15 residues.

This clone appeared a few times. The V gene is TRBV5-1, the J gene TRBJ2-1; 11 bases are a match to TRBD1. CDR1 SGHRS and CDR2 YFSETQ come from the germline V gene. Trimming removed 3 bases from V and 6 bases from J; junction bases left unmatched: 5. This CDR3 is built from 15 residues. The chain's CDR3 is CASSSRTGGLNEQFF. Written as DNA, the CDR3 is TGCGCCAGCAGCTCTAGGACAGGGGGCCTCAATGAGCAGTTCTTC. Combining the CDR3 with reference TRBV5-1 and TRBJ2-1 gives the whole variable domain KAGVTQTPRYLIKTRGQQVTLSCSPISGHRSVSWYQQTPGQGLQFLFEYFSETQRNKGNFPGRFSGRQFSNSRSEMNVSTLELGDSALYLCASSSRTGGLNEQFFGPGTRLTVL.

V and J are TRBV6-5 and TRBJ2-1, with a tentative D call TRBD2 (6 bases). Germline V gene data show CDR1 as MNHEY and CDR2 as SVGAGI. The ends were cut back, 0 bases at V and 9 bases at J, with 18 bases in the middle. The CDR3 is 16 residues long. The CDR3 DNA reads TGTGCCAGCAGTTACTCCCCACGGGCTAGCGATAGTGAGCAGTTCTTC. Protein sequence: CASSYSPRASDSEQFF.